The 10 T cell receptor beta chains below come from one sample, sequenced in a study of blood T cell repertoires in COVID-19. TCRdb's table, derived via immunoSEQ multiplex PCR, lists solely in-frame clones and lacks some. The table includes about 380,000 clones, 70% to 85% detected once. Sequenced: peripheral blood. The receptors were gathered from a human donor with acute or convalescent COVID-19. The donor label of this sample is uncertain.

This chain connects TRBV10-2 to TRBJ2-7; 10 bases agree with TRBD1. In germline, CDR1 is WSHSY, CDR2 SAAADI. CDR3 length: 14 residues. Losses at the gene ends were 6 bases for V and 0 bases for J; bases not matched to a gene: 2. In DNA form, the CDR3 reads TGCGCCAGCAGGACAGGGGGCGCCTCCTACGAGCAGTACTTC. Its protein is CASRTGGASYEQYF.

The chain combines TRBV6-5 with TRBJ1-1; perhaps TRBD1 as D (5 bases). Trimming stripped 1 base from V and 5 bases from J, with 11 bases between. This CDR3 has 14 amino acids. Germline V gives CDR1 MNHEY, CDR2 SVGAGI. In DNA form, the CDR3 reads TGTGCCAGCAGTTACTACCCGGGACTTACTGAAGCTTTCTTT. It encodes CASSYYPGLTEAFF.

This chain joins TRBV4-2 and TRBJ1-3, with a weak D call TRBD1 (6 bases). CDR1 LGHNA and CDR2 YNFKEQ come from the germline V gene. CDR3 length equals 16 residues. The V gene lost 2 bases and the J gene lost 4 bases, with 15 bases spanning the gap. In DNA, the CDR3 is TGTGCCAGCAGCCAACAACATACAGGGCAAGGAAACACCATATATTTT. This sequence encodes CASSQQHTGQGNTIYF.

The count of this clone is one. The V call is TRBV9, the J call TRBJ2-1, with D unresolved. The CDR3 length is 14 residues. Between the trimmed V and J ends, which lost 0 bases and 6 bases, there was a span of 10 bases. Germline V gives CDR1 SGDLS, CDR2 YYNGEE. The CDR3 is CASSVGPLGNEQFF. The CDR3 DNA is TGTGCCAGCAGCGTAGGTCCCCTCGGCAATGAGCAGTTCTTC.

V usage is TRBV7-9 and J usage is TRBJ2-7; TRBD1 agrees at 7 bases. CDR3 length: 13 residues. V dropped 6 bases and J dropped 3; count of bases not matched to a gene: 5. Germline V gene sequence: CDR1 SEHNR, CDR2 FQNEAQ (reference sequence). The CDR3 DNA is TGTGCCAGCAGATCAACAGGGGTCTACGAGCAGTACTTC. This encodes CASRSTGVYEQYF.

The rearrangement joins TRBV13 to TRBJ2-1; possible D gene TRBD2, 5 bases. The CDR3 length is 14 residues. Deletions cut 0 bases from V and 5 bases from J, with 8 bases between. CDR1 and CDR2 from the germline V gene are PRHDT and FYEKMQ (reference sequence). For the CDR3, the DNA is TGTGCCAGCAGCTTAGGATTGGGAGACAATGAGCAGTTCTTC. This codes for CASSLGLGDNEQFF.

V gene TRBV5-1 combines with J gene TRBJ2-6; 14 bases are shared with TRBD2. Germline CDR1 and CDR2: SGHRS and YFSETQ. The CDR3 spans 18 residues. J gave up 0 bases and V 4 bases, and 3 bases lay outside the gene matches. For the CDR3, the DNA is TGCGCCAGCAGCGTCGGGACTAGCGGGAGCTCTGGGGCCAACGTCCTGACTTTC. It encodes CASSVGTSGSSGANVLTF.

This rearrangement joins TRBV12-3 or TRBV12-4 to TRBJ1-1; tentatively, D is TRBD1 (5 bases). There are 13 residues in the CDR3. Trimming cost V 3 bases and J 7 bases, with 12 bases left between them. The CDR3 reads CASSFVQGNEAFF. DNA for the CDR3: TGTGCCAGCAGTTTTGTCCAGGGAAATGAAGCTTTCTTT.

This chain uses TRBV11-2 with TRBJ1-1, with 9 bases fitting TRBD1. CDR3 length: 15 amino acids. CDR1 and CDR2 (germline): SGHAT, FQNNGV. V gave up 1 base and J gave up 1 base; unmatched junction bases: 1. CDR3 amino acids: CASSLGGQGNTEAFF. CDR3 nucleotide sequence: TGTGCCAGCAGCTTAGGGGGACAGGGGAACACTGAAGCTTTCTTT.

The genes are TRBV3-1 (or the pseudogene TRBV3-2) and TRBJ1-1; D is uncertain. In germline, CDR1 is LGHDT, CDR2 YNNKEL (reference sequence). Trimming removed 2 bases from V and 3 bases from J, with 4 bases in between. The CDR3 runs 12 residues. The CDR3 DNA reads TGTGCCAGCAGCCAAAGAGACACTGAAGCTTTCTTT. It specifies CASSQRDTEAFF.